This is a list of T cell receptor beta chains from one sample in a study of T cells after yellow fever vaccination. TCRdb re-analysed the 5' RACE reads in MiXCR, keeping a single row per CDR3 protein. The sample has about 320,000 distinct CDR3 sequences, roughly 10% seen once; the top ten hold about 3.3%. The sample here was CD4+ T cells sorted from PBMCs, taken 45 days after the yellow fever booster vaccination. These receptors were taken from a man younger than 35 who received the YFV17D yellow fever vaccine. CDR3s include the opening cysteine and the closing phenylalanine or tryptophan. Fields, in order: D gene, V gene, J gene, CDR3 protein. A D gene is named only where the DNA matches it firmly.

>.|TRBV10-3|TRBJ1-1
CAISLGGTEAFF
>TRBD1|TRBV12-3/TRBV12-4|TRBJ1-4
CASSIGQGGNEKLFF
>.|TRBV20-1|TRBJ2-2
CSAPTWGGELFF
>.|TRBV7-8|TRBJ2-6
CASREARSSGANVLTF
>.|TRBV20-1|TRBJ1-2
CSATDSPNYGYTF
>.|TRBV24-1|TRBJ2-5
CATAAEETQYF
>.|TRBV10-3|TRBJ1-2
CAIATLPNYGYTF
>.|TRBV29-1|TRBJ1-1
CSVRVGDAFF
>.|TRBV10-1|TRBJ2-4
CASSEGPGAKNIQYF
>.|TRBV12-3/TRBV12-4|TRBJ2-7
CASRGDAYEQYF
>.|TRBV29-1|TRBJ1-1
CSVLTDLTEAFF
>.|TRBV5-1|TRBJ2-3
CASSLGLVGTDTQYF
>TRBD2|TRBV6-2/TRBV6-3|TRBJ2-7
CASNSAGGAYEQYF
>TRBD2|TRBV5-1|TRBJ2-3
CASSPGLAGDEFLTDTQYF
>.|TRBV5-1|TRBJ2-3
CASSLAGQGRSTQYF
>TRBD1|TRBV7-9|TRBJ2-5
CASSSETGGVLETQYF